This T cell receptor (beta chain) was identified in a study of Ad26.COV2.S vaccination and SARS-CoV-2 variants. General study results and limits: Researchers cautioned that TCR breadth and depth analyses may have underestimated total T cell responses. Following vaccination, spike-specific CD8+ and CD4+ T cell responses reportedly exhibited substantial breadth.

Stated treatment: about 20 received Ad26.COV2.S at low or high dose, single or two shots; about five received placebo; per-sample allocation not given. Sample collection was performed on day 63 after the first vaccine or placebo injection. CDR1 and CDR2 (germline): MNHEY, SVGEGT. The CDR3 is 18 amino acids. Trimming removed 5 bases from V and 0 bases from J, with 21 bases in between. Regarding this clone: No antigen is known for it.

Using immunoSEQ multiplex PCR, the repertoire was profiled, and TCRdb retains in-frame clones only, with some absent. The sample has around 450,000 clones; around 90% are singletons. The TCR originated in a person aged 18 to 65 who received the Ad26.COV2.S COVID-19 vaccine or a placebo. Sample: peripheral blood, taken in a trial of Ad26.COV2.S vaccine versus placebo. This chain joins TRBV6-2 or TRBV6-3 and TRBJ2-3; tentative D call: TRBD2 (6 bases). For the CDR3, the DNA is TGTGCCAGCAGTCCCGTACCCTTAGGGGACTTTAGCACAGATACGCAGTATTTT. It is translated as CASSPVPLGDFSTDTQYF.